The clone carrying this T cell receptor beta chain has just a few counts. The target antigen is unknown. This entry is derived from a study of beta chain features in type 1 diabetes. Study summary: Patients shared similar age, gender and cell yields with healthy donors.

The CDR3 totals 16 residues. CDR1 and CDR2 (germline): SGHTA, FQGNSA. V lost 0 bases to trimming and J lost 3 bases, with 14 bases between them. Sequencing targeted expressed TCRB transcripts, as all isolated RNA had been reverse transcribed. Naive, central memory and regulatory T cell samples averaged roughly 3.6 million reads. The repertoire was sequenced with immunoSEQ multiplex PCR; TCRdb's copy has only in-frame clones and lacks some. The sample has hundreds of thousands of clones, about an eighth seen once. Whole-study findings and limits: High TCR expression in some cells could lead to their over-representation in cDNA sequencing. The VDJ junctions of type 1 diabetes patients carried fewer insertions and more deletions. Among patients with Type 1 diabetes, TCRB CDR3s were moderately but significantly shorter in every one of the four CD4+ subsets.

This receptor was obtained from a young man with type 1 diabetes. The material sequenced was naive CD4+ T cells from blood. The chain recombines TRBV7-2 with TRBJ1-2, with D perhaps TRBD1 (5 bases). CDR3 sequence reads: CASSLATGPQDYGYTF. The CDR3 DNA reads TGTGCCAGCAGCTTAGCTACTGGACCACAGGACTATGGCTACACCTTC.